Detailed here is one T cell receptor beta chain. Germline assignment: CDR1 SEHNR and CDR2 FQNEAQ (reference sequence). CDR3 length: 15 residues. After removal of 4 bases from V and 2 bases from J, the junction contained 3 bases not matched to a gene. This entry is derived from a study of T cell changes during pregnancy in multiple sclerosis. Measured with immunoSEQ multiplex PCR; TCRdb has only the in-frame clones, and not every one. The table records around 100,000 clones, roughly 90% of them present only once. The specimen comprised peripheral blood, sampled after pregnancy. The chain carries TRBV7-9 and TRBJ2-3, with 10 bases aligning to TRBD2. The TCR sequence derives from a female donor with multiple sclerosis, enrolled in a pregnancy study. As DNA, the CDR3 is TGTGCCAGCAGCTCTCTAGCGGGAGACACAGATACGCAGTATTTT. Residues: CASSSLAGDTDTQYF. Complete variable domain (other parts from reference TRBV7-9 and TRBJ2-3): DTGVSQNPRHKITKRGQNVTFRCDPISEHNRLYWYRQTLGQGPEFLTYFQNEAQLEKSRLLSDRFSAERPKGSFSTLEIQRTEQGDSAMYLCASSSLAGDTDTQYFGPGTRLTVL.